A selection of T cell receptor beta chains follows, all from one sample in a study of T cell repertoires in cytomegalovirus infection. TCRdb recomputed calls from the reads with MiXCR, one row per CDR3 protein. This table holds approximately 500,000 distinct CDR3 sequences, more than 20% found once. Sequencing used PBMCs. Receptors were obtained from a human donor in good health (CMV status not recorded). Some clones in this sample may be carry-over from other donors' samples. Both conserved end residues are part of each CDR3. A D gene is named only where the DNA matches it firmly.

v_call d_call cdr3_aa
TRBV6-1 - CASSPPGSRNQPQHF
TRBV9 - CASSGLRNTDTQYF
TRBV7-3 TRBD2 CASSLSGSQGEQYF
TRBV20-1 TRBD2 CSARFSELARDEQFF
TRBV7-2 TRBD2 CASSLSGRAVNEQFF
TRBV6-2/TRBV6-3 TRBD1 CASSTKDRRNEAFF
TRBV7-2 - CASSPIDPRTDTQYF
TRBV11-3 - CASSLDQGGTSSLNEQFF
TRBV7-2 TRBD1 CASSPGTGVGQPQHF
TRBV6-2/TRBV6-3 - CASSYSTPGQRNTGELFF
TRBV28 - CASSPLTGLVNEQYF
TRBV10-3 TRBD1 CAISEPGQGGGELFF
TRBV7-2 - CASSLGTVGGYTF
TRBV7-9 - CASSLSRRAEAFF
TRBV11-3 TRBD2 CASSPTSGNNEQFF
TRBV12-3/TRBV12-4 TRBD2 CASSLVLALEETQYF
TRBV6-2/TRBV6-3 TRBD1 CASRDRDSNQPQHF
TRBV6-2/TRBV6-3 - CASSIAETSYEQYF
TRBV7-8 - CASSLYGRGNTEAFF
TRBV19 - CARPKKQENYGYTF
TRBV5-1 TRBD2 CASSFLAGMNTGELFF
TRBV6-2/TRBV6-3 - CASTNGVSAKGILYYEQYF
TRBV7-9 TRBD2 CASSKSSGSNDGNEQFF
TRBV11-2 - CASSLGQTYGYTF
TRBV4-1 - CASSQVTGRTEAFF
TRBV19 - CASSNREINQPQHF
TRBV7-9 TRBD1 CASSFSVDRGLETQYF
TRBV6-6 - CASIRRDSGFRDEQFF
TRBV28 - CASSLRVGGLNTEAFF
TRBV12-3/TRBV12-4 - CASGGMDGYTF
TRBV7-2 TRBD1 CASSLQTGLDTEAFF
TRBV18 TRBD1 CASSPLGGGQANSPLHF
TRBV7-3 TRBD2 CASSSQTSGTDTQYF
TRBV2 - CASSALGEQYF
TRBV7-2 - CASSEGQRNTEAFF
TRBV6-2/TRBV6-3 - CASSQGSHIQGTQYF
TRBV24-1 - CATSARDTQYF
TRBV12-3/TRBV12-4 - CASSLGQGIQPQHF
TRBV11-2 TRBD1 CASSPLIGTGNYEQYF
TRBV19 - CASSITRSSYEQYF
TRBV29-1 - CSVDDSYYGYTF
TRBV18 TRBD1 CASSPTDRGETQYF
TRBV7-8 TRBD1 CASSLESQDREDYGYTF
TRBV7-2 - CASSLVGRSTDTQYF
TRBV20-1 - CSAHPAGVTGELFF
TRBV7-2 - CASITSPGGAEAFF
TRBV7-9 TRBD2 CASSLGGGGGWQETQYF
TRBV4-1 - CASSHPVNSGANVLTF
TRBV7-9 TRBD2 CASSSRTSSIKETQYF
TRBV28 TRBD2 CASSPPSGPENTQYF
TRBV7-2 - CASSLGSLSGNTIYF
TRBV10-3 TRBD1 CAISESTGGPYNEQFF
TRBV4-3 TRBD2 CASSQVNGWSSGYNEQFF
TRBV19 - CASRESYIGISNQPQHF
TRBV27 - CASAQQGGKSPLHF
TRBV7-9 - CASSFPRGTGNTIYF
TRBV4-3 TRBD1 CASSPQAFGTGNTGELFF
TRBV19 - CASSAGLTGVGKTQYF
TRBV24-1 TRBD1 CATSDAGTGGNEQFF
TRBV12-3/TRBV12-4 TRBD2 CASSFASGRAGETQYF